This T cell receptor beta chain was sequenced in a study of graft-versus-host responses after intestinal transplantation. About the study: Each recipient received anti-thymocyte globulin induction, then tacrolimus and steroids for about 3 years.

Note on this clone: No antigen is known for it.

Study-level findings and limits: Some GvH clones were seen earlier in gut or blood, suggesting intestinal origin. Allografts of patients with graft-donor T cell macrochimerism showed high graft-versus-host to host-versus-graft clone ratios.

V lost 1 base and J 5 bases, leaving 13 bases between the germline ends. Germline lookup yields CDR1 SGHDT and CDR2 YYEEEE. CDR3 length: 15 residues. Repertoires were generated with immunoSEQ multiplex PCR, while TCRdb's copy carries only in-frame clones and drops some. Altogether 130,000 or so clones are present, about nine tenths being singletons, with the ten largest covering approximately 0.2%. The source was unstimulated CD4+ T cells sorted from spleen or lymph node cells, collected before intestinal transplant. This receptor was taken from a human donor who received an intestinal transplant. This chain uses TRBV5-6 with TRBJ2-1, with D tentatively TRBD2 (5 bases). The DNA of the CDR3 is TGTGCCAGCAGCTTGACGGGAAGCCTCAACAATGAGCAGTTCTTC. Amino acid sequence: CASSLTGSLNNEQFF.